This T cell receptor (beta chain) is from a study of blood T cell repertoires in COVID-19. Sequenced by immunoSEQ multiplex PCR; TCRdb stores in-frame clones only, minus some. The table lists 150,000 to 200,000 clones, roughly 84% of them singletons. Sequencing was performed on peripheral blood. The clonotype comes from a human donor with acute or convalescent COVID-19. The donor label of this sample is uncertain.

The CDR3 bases are TGTGCCAGCAGTTACTATGGGACGGGGGGCGAGCAGTACTTC. Encoded protein: CASSYYGTGGEQYF. V usage is TRBV6-5 and J usage is TRBJ2-7; the match to TRBD2 covers 7 bases. Germline trimming cut 1 base from V and 6 bases from J; bases unmatched to any gene: 6. The germline CDR1 and CDR2 sequences are MNHEY and SVGAGI. The CDR3 extends over 14 amino acids.